A selection of T cell receptor beta chains follows, all from one sample in a study of radiation and T cells in renal cell carcinoma. The repertoire was sequenced with immunoSEQ multiplex PCR; TCRdb's copy has only in-frame clones and lacks some. The table shows under 200,000 clones, with 88% occurring only once. The sample consisted of blood, taken from a patient whose treatment included radiotherapy and nephrectomy. These receptors were taken from a woman aged 45 to 65 with renal cell carcinoma. The CDR3 runs from the conserved cysteine through the conserved F or W. A D gene is named only where the DNA matches it firmly.

j_call	d_call	v_call	cdr3_aa	cdr3_nt
TRBJ1-2	-	TRBV6-5	CASSRERGDYGYTF	TGTGCCAGCAGTCGCGAACGGGGTGACTATGGCTACACCTTC
TRBJ1-2	-	TRBV10-1	CASSGFVMPGGYTF	TGCGCCAGCAGTGGGTTCGTAATGCCGGGCGGCTACACCTTC
TRBJ2-7	-	TRBV12-1	CASSFGRQVQSSYEQYF	TGTGCCAGCAGCTTTGGGCGACAGGTTCAGAGCTCCTACGAGCAGTACTTC
TRBJ1-1	-	TRBV18	CASSLDRMNTEAFF	TGTGCCAGCTCCTTGGACAGAATGAACACTGAAGCTTTCTTT
TRBJ1-5	TRBD1	TRBV6-5	CASSGRTGVDQPQHF	TGTGCCAGCAGCGGAAGGACAGGGGTTGATCAGCCCCAGCATTTT
TRBJ2-7	-	TRBV6-5	CASNTGSLGQYF	TGTGCCAGCAATACAGGGTCCCTCGGGCAGTACTTC
TRBJ2-7	-	TRBV6-1	CASRKIADSYEQYF	TGTGCCAGCAGGAAGATAGCGGATTCCTACGAGCAGTACTTC
TRBJ1-2	-	TRBV5-6	CASSFTGQNYGYTF	TGTGCCAGCAGCTTCACGGGACAAAACTATGGCTACACCTTC
TRBJ1-1	-	TRBV4-2	CASSQEDSSNTEAFF	TGTGCCAGCAGCCAAGAAGATTCATCGAACACTGAAGCTTTCTTT
TRBJ1-1	TRBD1	TRBV5-4	CASSLQGVPNTEAFF	TGTGCCAGCAGCTTACAGGGGGTTCCGAACACTGAAGCTTTCTTT
TRBJ2-5	TRBD2	TRBV5-8	CASSRSWGLAAPGETQYF	TGTGCCAGCAGCCGGTCTTGGGGACTAGCGGCTCCAGGAGAGACCCAGTACTTC
TRBJ1-2	-	TRBV4-1	CASSQGYGSVYGYTF	TGCGCCAGCAGCCAAGGGTATGGCAGTGTCTATGGCTACACCTTC
TRBJ2-7	TRBD1	TRBV5-6	CASSSYGTGDYEQYF	TGTGCCAGCAGCTCATACGGGACAGGGGACTACGAGCAGTACTTC